This TCR beta chain was obtained from a study of blood T cell repertoires in COVID-19. At the level of the study: The study drew acute and convalescent COVID-19 samples from the United States, Italy and Spain.

Clones were read by immunoSEQ multiplex PCR, and TCRdb kept only the in-frame ones, dropping some. The table records over 65,000 clones, about 81% of them present only once. J was trimmed by 10 bases and V by 0 bases; bases with no gene match: 10. Germline CDR1 reads LGHNA; CDR2 reads YSLEER. The CDR3 has 16 amino acids. Sequencing was done on a sample of peripheral blood. The receptor was isolated from a human donor in a cohort sampled during active COVID-19. This sequence joins TRBV4-3 and TRBJ2-1; 9 nucleotides line up with TRBD2. The CDR3 spells CASSQDFLAGLWEQFF. The DNA of the CDR3 is TGCGCCAGCAGCCAAGATTTCCTAGCGGGGCTATGGGAGCAGTTCTTC.